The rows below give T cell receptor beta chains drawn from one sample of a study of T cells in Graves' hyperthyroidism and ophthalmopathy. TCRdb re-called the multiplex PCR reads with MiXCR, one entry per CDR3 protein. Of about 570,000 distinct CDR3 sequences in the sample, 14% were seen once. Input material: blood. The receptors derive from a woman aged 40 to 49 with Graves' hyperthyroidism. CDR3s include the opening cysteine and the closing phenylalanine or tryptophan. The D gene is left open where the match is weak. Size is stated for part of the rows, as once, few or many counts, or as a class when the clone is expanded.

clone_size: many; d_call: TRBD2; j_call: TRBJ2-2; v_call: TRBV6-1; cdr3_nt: TGTGCCAGCACGGTGGAGGCCGGATGGACTAGCGGAATCACCGGGGAGCTGTTTTTT; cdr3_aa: CASTVEAGWTSGITGELFF
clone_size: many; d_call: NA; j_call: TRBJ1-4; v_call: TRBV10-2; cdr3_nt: TGCGCCAGCAGGGACAGTGCAACTAATGAAAAACTGTTTTTT; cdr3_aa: CASRDSATNEKLFF
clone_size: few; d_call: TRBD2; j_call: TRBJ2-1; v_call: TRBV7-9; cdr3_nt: TGTGCCAGCAGCTTAGCCCAGCGGGAGGGCCTGGGCAATGAGCAGTTCTTC; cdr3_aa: CASSLAQREGLGNEQFF
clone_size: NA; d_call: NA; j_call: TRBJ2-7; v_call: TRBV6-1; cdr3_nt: TGTGCCAGCTTTGGGGCGGGACTCAGCGAGCAGTACTTC; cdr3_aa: CASFGAGLSEQYF
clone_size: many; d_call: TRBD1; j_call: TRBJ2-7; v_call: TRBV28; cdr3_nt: TGTGCCAGCGGCCAGGACAGGGAGTCCTACGAGCAGTACTTC; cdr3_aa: CASGQDRESYEQYF
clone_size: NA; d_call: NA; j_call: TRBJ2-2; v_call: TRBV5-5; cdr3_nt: TGTGCCAGCAGCTTGGTAGGGCAGGTCTACACCGGGGAGCTGTTTTTT; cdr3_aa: CASSLVGQVYTGELFF
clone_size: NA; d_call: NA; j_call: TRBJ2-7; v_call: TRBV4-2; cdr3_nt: TGTGCCAGCAGCCAAGTCGGGTCGGACGAGCAGTACTTC; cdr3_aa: CASSQVGSDEQYF
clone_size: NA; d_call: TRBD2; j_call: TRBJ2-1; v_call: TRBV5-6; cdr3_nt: TGTGCCAGCCTTAAAGGACTAGCGGGAAGCTCCTACAATGAGCAGTTCTTC; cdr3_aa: CASLKGLAGSSYNEQFF
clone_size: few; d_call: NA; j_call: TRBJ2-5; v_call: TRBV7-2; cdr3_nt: TGTGCCAGCAGCACACAGAAGGGGACCACCAAAGAGACCCAGTACTTC; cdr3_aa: CASSTQKGTTKETQYF
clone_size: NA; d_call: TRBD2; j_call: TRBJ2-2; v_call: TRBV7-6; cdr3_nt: TGTGCCAGCAGCGAAAGACTAGCGGCGAACGGGGAGCTGTTTTTT; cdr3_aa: CASSERLAANGELFF
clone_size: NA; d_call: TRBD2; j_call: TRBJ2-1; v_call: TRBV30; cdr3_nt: TGTGCCTGGACTAGCGGGAGGAGTACTGAGCAGTTCTTC; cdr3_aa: CAWTSGRSTEQFF
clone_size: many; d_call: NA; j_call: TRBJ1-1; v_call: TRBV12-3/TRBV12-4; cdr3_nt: TGTGCCAGCAGTTTAGCTGGGATGGCTGAAGCTTTCTTT; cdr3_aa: CASSLAGMAEAFF
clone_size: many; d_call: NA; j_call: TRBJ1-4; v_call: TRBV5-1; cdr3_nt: TGCGCCAGCAGCTTGGACAGCACCAAGGAAAAACTGTTTTTT; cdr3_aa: CASSLDSTKEKLFF
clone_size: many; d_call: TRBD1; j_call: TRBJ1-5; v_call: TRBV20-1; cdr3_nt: TGCAGTGCTAGAGATCTTAGGGACAGGGGCGCTAGCAATCAGCCCCAGCATTTT; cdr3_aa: CSARDLRDRGASNQPQHF
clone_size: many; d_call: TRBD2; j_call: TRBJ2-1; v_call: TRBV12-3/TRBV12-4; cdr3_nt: TGTGCCAGCTCGAAGCGGGAAACCTACAATGAGCAGTTCTTC; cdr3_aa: CASSKRETYNEQFF
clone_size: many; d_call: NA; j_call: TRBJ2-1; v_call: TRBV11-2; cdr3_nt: TGTGCCAGCAGCCAGGACAGTCCTTCCTACAATGAGCAGTTCTTC; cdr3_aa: CASSQDSPSYNEQFF
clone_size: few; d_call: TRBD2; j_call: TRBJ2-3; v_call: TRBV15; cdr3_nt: TGTGCCACCAGCCCGCTAGCGGGAAGTAGCACAGATACGCAGTATTTT; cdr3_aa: CATSPLAGSSTDTQYF
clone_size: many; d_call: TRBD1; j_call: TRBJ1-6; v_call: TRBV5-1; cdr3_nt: TGCGCCAGCAGCTTGGACACAGGGGGTAACAATTCACCCCTCCACTTT; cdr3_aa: CASSLDTGGNNSPLHF
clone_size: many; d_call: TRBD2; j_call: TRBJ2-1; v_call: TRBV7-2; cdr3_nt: TGTGCCAGCAGCTTAGAACTAGCGGGAGCCAATGAGCAGTTCTTC; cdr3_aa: CASSLELAGANEQFF
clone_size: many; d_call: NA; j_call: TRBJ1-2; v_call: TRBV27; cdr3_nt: TGTGCCAGCAGTTTATCCGGGATAAACTATGGCTACACCTTC; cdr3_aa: CASSLSGINYGYTF
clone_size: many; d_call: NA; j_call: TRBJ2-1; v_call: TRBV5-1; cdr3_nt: TGCGCCAGCAGCGCGGAGGGGGACAATACCTACAATGAGCAGTTCTTC; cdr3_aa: CASSAEGDNTYNEQFF
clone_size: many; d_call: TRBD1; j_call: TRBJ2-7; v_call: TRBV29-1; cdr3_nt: TGCAGCGTTGAAGTCCCGGGACAGATTCGCTACGAGCAGTACTTC; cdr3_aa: CSVEVPGQIRYEQYF
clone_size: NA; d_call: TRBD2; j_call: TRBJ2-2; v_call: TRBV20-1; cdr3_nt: TGCAGTGCAAGGGGACTAGCGGGAGGCCTCGGCGGGGAGCTGTTTTTT; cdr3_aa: CSARGLAGGLGGELFF
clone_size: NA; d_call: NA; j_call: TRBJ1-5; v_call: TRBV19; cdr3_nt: TGTGCCAGCGGAGGCAATCAGCCCCAGCATTTT; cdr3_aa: CASGGNQPQHF
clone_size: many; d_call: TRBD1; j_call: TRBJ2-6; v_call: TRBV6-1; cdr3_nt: TGTGCCAGCAGACCCGGACAGGGAAGCTCTGGGGCCAACGTCCTGACTTTC; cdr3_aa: CASRPGQGSSGANVLTF
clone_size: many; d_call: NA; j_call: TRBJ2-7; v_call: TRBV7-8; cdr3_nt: TGTGCCAGCAGCTACCTCCCAGTACCGTACGAGCAGTACTTC; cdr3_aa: CASSYLPVPYEQYF
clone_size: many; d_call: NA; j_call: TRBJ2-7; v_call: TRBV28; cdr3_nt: TGTGCCAGCAGTTTCCCCACCGACTCCTACGAGCAGTACTTC; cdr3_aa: CASSFPTDSYEQYF
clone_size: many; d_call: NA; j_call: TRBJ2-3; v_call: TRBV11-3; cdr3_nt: TGTGCCAGCAGCTTAAAAGCGGGCCAAGGGACAGATACGCAGTATTTT; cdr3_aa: CASSLKAGQGTDTQYF
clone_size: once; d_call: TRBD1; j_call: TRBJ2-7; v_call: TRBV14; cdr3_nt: TGTGCCAGCAGCCAAGAAGGACAGGGCCCCCACGAGCGGTACTTC; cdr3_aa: CASSQEGQGPHERYF
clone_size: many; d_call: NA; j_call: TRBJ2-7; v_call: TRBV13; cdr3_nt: TGTGCCAGCAGCTTACCCGACCGCGACTACGAGCAGTACTTC; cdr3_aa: CASSLPDRDYEQYF
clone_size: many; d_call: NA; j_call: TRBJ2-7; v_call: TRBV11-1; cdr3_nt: TGTGCCAGCAGCTTAATCACGGGAGACCTCGAGCAGTACTTC; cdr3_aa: CASSLITGDLEQYF
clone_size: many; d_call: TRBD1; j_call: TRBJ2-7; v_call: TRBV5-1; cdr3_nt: TGCGCCAGCAGCTTGACAGGGGGAAGGGAGCAGTACTTC; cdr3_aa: CASSLTGGREQYF
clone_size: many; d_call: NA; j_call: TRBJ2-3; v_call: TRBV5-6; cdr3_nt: TGTGCCAGCAGCTTTGGGGCGACAGATACGCAGTATTTT; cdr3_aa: CASSFGATDTQYF
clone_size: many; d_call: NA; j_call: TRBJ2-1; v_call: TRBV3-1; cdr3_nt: TGTGCCAGCAGTCAAGGGGCGCTCAGTGAGCAGTTCTTC; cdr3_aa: CASSQGALSEQFF
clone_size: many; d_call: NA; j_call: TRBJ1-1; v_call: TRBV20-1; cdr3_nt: TGCAGTTCCCCGCGCGGTACTGAAGCTTTCTTT; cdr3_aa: CSSPRGTEAFF
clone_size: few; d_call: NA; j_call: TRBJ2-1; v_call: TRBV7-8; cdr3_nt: TGTACCAGCAGCCCTGGGCTAGCTTCCTACAATGAGCAGTTCTTC; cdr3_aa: CTSSPGLASYNEQFF
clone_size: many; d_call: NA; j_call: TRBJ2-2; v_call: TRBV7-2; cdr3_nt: TGTGCCAGCAGCTTAGTTTCGGCCGCCGGGGAGCTGTTTTTT; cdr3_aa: CASSLVSAAGELFF
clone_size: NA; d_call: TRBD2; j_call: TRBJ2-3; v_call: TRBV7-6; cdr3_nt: TGTGCCAGCAGCTTAGGGGGACTAGCGGGGCTCGACACAGATACGCAGTATTTT; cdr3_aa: CASSLGGLAGLDTDTQYF
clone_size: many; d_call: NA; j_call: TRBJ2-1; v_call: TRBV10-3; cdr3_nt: TGTGCCATCAGTAGGGGAGCGGGCGTCTCCTACAATGAGCAGTTCTTC; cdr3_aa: CAISRGAGVSYNEQFF
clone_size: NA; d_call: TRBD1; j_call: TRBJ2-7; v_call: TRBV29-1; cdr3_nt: TGCAGCGTTACAGGGGGGTACGAGCAGTACTTC; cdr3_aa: CSVTGGYEQYF
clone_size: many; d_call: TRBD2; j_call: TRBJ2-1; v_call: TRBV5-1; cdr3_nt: TGCGCCAGCAGCTCGGGGGGGACTAGCGGTGGTGGTGAGCAGTTCTTC; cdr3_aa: CASSSGGTSGGGEQFF
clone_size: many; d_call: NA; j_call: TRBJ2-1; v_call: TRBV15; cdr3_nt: TGTGCCACCAGCAGAGGACGGGAAAATGAGCAGTTCTTC; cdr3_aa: CATSRGRENEQFF
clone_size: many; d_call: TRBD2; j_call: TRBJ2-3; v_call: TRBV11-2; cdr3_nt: TGTGCCAGCAGCAGACCCTCCGGGACTAGCGGGAGGGCCGCAGATACGCAGTATTTT; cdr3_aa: CASSRPSGTSGRAADTQYF
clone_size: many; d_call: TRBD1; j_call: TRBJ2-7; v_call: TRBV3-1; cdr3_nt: TGTGCCAGCAGCCCGGGGACAGAGGATGAGCAGTACTTC; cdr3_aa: CASSPGTEDEQYF
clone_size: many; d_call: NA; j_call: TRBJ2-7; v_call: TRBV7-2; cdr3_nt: TGTGCCAGCACCAACCGGGACTCCTTTGGCCGCGAGCAGTACTTC; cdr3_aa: CASTNRDSFGREQYF
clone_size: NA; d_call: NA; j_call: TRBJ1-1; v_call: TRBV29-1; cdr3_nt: TGCAGCGCCTGTAAATACCAGAACACTGAAGCTTTCTTT; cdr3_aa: CSACKYQNTEAFF
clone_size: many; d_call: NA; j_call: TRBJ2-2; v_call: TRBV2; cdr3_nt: TGTGCCAGCAGTGAAAGTGGAACCGGGTTCGGTACCGGGGAGCTGTTTTTT; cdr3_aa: CASSESGTGFGTGELFF
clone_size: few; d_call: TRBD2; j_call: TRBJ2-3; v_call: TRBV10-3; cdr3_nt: TGTGCCATCAGTGAGGTCTCTAGCGGGAGGGTGGGCACAGATACGCAGTATTTT; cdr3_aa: CAISEVSSGRVGTDTQYF
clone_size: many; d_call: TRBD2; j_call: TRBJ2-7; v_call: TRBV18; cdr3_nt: TGTGCCAGCTCACCGGGACTAGGCGGCGAGCAGTACTTC; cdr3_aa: CASSPGLGGEQYF
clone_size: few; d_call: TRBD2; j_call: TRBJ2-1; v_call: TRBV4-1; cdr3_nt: TGCGCCAGCAGCCAAGACACGGGACTAGTATACAATGAGCAGTTCTTC; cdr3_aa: CASSQDTGLVYNEQFF
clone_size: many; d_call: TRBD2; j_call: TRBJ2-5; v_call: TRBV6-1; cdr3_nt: TGTGCCAGCAGCCCCGGACTAGCGTTGGAGACCCAGTACTTC; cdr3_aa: CASSPGLALETQYF
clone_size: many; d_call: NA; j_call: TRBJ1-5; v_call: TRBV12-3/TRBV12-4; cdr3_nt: TGTGCCAGGGGAGGAGAGCACGAACCCCAGCATTTT; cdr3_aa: CARGGEHEPQHF
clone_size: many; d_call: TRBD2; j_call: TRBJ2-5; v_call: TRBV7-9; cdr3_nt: TGTGCCAGCAGGTCAACTAGCGGGTCAGAGACCCAGTACTTC; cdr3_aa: CASRSTSGSETQYF
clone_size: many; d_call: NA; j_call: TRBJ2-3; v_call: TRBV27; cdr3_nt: TGTGCCAGCAGTTTAACCCCTCTAACTGCGCAGTATTTT; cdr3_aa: CASSLTPLTAQYF
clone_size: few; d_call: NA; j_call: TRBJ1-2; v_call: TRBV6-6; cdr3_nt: TGTGCCAGCAGTTACTCGGCAGGGGATCATGGCTACACCTTC; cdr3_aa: CASSYSAGDHGYTF